This passage covers 8 T cell receptor beta chains from one sample sequenced in a study of response to subunit inactivated influenza vaccine. One entry per CDR3 protein results from TCRdb running MiXCR on the RT-PCR reads. The profile shows roughly 700,000 distinct CDR3 sequences, about 15% of them singletons. This sample comprised PBMCs from blood, obtained around 15 days before vaccination. The receptors were gathered from a man between 45 and 60 years old who received an inactivated influenza vaccine.

V usage is TRBV14 and J usage is TRBJ2-1; 9 nucleotides align to TRBD2. Germline V lookup: CDR1 SGHDN, CDR2 FVKESK. CDR3 length equals 11 residues. The junction had 3 bases not matched to a gene; V was cut back by 8 bases and J by 10 bases. The CDR3 loop is CASAGTSEQFF. The CDR3 DNA reads TGTGCCAGCGCCGGGACTAGCGAGCAGTTCTTC. Together with reference TRBV14 and TRBJ2-1, the CDR3 gives the full variable domain: EAGVTQFPSHSVIEKGQTVTLRCDPISGHDNLYWYRRVMGKEIKFLLHFVKESKQDESGMPNNRFLAERTGGTYSTLKVQPAELEDSGVYFCASAGTSEQFFGPGTRLTVL.

For this clonotype: A much larger clone differs from this one at a single base, so this may be a read error. The chain carries TRBV20-1 and TRBJ1-6, with D hard to call. Looked up from germline, CDR1 is DFQATT and CDR2 is SNEGSKA (reference sequence). The CDR3 has 14 amino acids. V lost 6 bases, J lost 6 bases, and 15 bases lay in between. In nucleotides, the CDR3 is TGCAGTGCCCTTGCGGGTGACTTTAATTCACCCCTCCACTTT. Translating gives CSALAGDFNSPLHF.

This chain connects TRBV7-2 to TRBJ2-1; TRBD1 aligns across 9 bases. Germline values: CDR1 SGHTA, CDR2 FQGNSA. The CDR3 totals 17 residues. V was clipped by 5 bases and J by 3 bases; unmatched bases: 11. The chain's CDR3 is CASSSRERDRDYNEQFF. In DNA form, the CDR3 reads TGTGCCAGCAGCAGCCGCGAACGGGACAGGGACTACAATGAGCAGTTCTTC.

This clonotype showed up many times. The J gene is TRBJ2-1, the V gene TRBV9, with 8 bases fitting TRBD2. Germline V gene lookup returns CDR1 SGDLS and CDR2 YYNGEE. The CDR3 totals 19 residues. The ends lost 1 base at V and 2 bases at J; junction bases unmatched: 14. CDR3 bases: TGTGCCAGCAGCGTATTTGCTTTAGCGGGAAAGGGGCCCTACAATGAGCAGTTCTTC. Translated, it gives CASSVFALAGKGPYNEQFF.

This clonotype was seen more than once but under ten times. The V and J genes are TRBV12-3 or TRBV12-4 and TRBJ2-1; a weak D match, TRBD1 (7 bases). The CDR3 sequence is 15 residues long. Trimming took off 6 bases at V and 6 bases at J, with 18 bases between the two ends. The CDR3 protein is CASRSRDSLSNEQFF. DNA for the CDR3: TGTGCCAGCAGGTCGCGGGACAGTCTAAGCAATGAGCAGTTCTTC.

The sample holds a few counts of this clonotype. The chain recombines TRBV29-1 with TRBJ2-3; perhaps TRBD2 as D (5 bases). The V gene lost 8 bases and the J gene lost 5 bases, with 11 bases spanning the gap. Per the germline V gene, CDR1 is SQVTM and CDR2 is ANQGSEA. The CDR3 runs to 11 residues. CDR3 in DNA: TGCAGCTGGACTCTTCTAGATACGCAGTATTTT. This codes for CSWTLLDTQYF.

In its sample, this clonotype was seen a few times. The genes are TRBV25-1 and TRBJ1-2; no firm D call. Trimming took 3 bases from V and 8 from J, leaving 10 bases between them. The CDR3 loop spans 12 amino acids. CDR1 and CDR2 (germline): MGHDK, SYGVNS. CDR3 bases: TGTGCCAGCAGTGACCCCGGGCAGGGCTACACCTTC. Protein sequence: CASSDPGQGYTF.

In this sample, this clonotype turned up many times. The chain has TRBV27 and TRBJ1-6; no firm D call. CDR1 and CDR2 (germline): MNHEY, SMNVEV (reference sequence). V shed 6 bases and J shed 0 bases, with 12 bases lying between them. The CDR3 spans 16 residues. Written as DNA, the CDR3 is TGTGCCAGCAGCCCCGGACCGAGCTCCTATAATTCACCCCTCCACTTT. This sequence encodes CASSPGPSSYNSPLHF.